This TCR beta chain originates from a study of blood T cell repertoires in COVID-19. Study summary: COVID-19 samples collected from the United States, Italy and Spain covered acute and convalescent phases. Nucleic acid was either cDNA or gDNA, and it came from T cells, B-cell-depleted T cells, or PBMCs.

Clones were read by immunoSEQ multiplex PCR, and TCRdb kept only the in-frame ones, dropping some. The sample yields some 340,000 clones, roughly 90% seen once. The CDR3 is made up of 14 amino acids. CDR1 and CDR2 from the germline V gene are LNHDA and SQIVND (reference sequence). After removal of 5 bases from V and 1 base from J, the junction contained 5 bases not matched to a gene. Participants were aged about 18 to 89 years, lived in some 23 US areas, and enrolled virtually. This TCR came from a woman younger than 45 who had been exposed to COVID-19. This sequence joins TRBV19 and TRBJ2-7, with 7 bases that match TRBD1. Specimen: PBMCs or T cells enriched from blood (not recorded which). CDR3 DNA: TGTGCCAGTAGTCACCAGGGGGTATCCTACGAGCAGTACTTC. This gives the protein CASSHQGVSYEQYF.